This entry lists 25 T cell receptor beta chains sequenced from one sample in a study of shared clonotypes between healthy human individuals. TCRdb's table, derived via immunoSEQ multiplex PCR, lists solely in-frame clones and lacks some. The profile shows millions of clones, about 95% of them singletons. The naive CD8 subset, CD45RO-negative cells positively selected for CCR7, excluded terminally differentiated effector memory CD45RA+ cells. Specimen: naive CD8+ T cells sorted from blood. The receptor source for this set is a young man in good health.

This sequence joins TRBV27 and TRBJ1-5, with unresolved D. The CDR3 sequence is 17 residues long. In germline, CDR1 is MNHEY, CDR2 SMNVEV (reference sequence). V dropped 6 bases and J dropped 5 bases, with 23 bases sitting between them. The CDR3: CASRPHVSSSSYQPQHF. The CDR3 DNA follows: TGTGCCAGCAGGCCTCACGTTAGCTCGAGTTCCTATCAGCCCCAGCATTTT.

The V call is TRBV13, the J call TRBJ2-2; 7 bases line up with TRBD2. The CDR3 sequence is 16 residues long. The J segment lost 6 bases and the V segment lost 4 bases, leaving 11 bases of the junction unmatched. Germline V gene data show CDR1 as PRHDT and CDR2 as FYEKMQ (reference sequence). The CDR3 DNA follows: TGTGCCAGCAGCTCACTAGGGCCTCGGGGGGCCGGGGAGCTGTTTTTT. It encodes CASSSLGPRGAGELFF.

The rearrangement joins TRBV7-9 to TRBJ2-3, with 10 positions matching TRBD2. There are 12 residues in the CDR3. J lost 6 bases, V lost 6 bases, and 0 bases had no gene match. Germline-derived CDR1 and CDR2 are SEHNR and FQNEAQ (reference sequence). Written as DNA, the CDR3 is TGTGCCAGCAGACTAGCGGGGGATACGCAGTATTTT. Residues: CASRLAGDTQYF.

As regards this clone: Other DNA sequences within the sample encode an identical CDR3. The chain carries TRBV6-5 and TRBJ2-1; 8 positions agree with TRBD2. V shed 2 bases, J shed 4 bases, and the junction held 7 bases outside the gene matches. In germline, CDR1 is MNHEY, CDR2 SVGAGI. The CDR3 length is 16 residues. This CDR3 reads CASSYSSGEYYNEQFF. The DNA for the CDR3 is TGTGCCAGCAGTTACAGTAGCGGGGAATATTACAATGAGCAGTTCTTC.

CDR3 protein: CASSIDFETEAFF. DNA of the CDR3: TGTGCCAGTAGTATAGATTTCGAGACTGAAGCTTTCTTT. The chain is built from TRBV19 and TRBJ1-1, with D hard to call. The CDR3 runs to 13 residues. Germline V CDR1 and CDR2: LNHDA, SQIVND (reference sequence). The ends were cut back, 0 bases at V and 5 bases at J, with 7 bases in the middle.

The chain couples TRBV7-9 to TRBJ1-3; no definite D call. Germline CDR1 and CDR2: SEHNR and FQNEAQ (reference sequence). The CDR3 is 16 residues long. With 3 bases removed from V and 4 bases from J, the gap between germline ends came to 16 bases. This CDR3 is CASSLMSGPTGNTIYF. The DNA for the CDR3 is TGTGCCAGCAGCTTGATGAGCGGACCCACGGGAAACACCATATATTTT.

The V and J genes are TRBV2 and TRBJ1-1, with D perhaps TRBD1 (6 bases). Looked up from germline, CDR1 is SNHLY and CDR2 is FYNNEI. This CDR3 has 17 amino acids. V lost 4 bases, J lost 11 bases, and 29 bases lay in between. CDR3 region: CASSGGPGHAPGLRAFF. CDR3 DNA: TGTGCCAGCAGTGGTGGCCCGGGACATGCCCCTGGGTTAAGGGCTTTCTTT.

The rearrangement joins TRBV7-2 to TRBJ2-1, with 10 bases fitting TRBD1. V lost 5 bases, J lost 5 bases, and 6 bases stayed unmatched. The CDR3 contains 15 residues. Germline CDR1 and CDR2: SGHTA and FQGNSA. The CDR3 nucleotides are TGTGCCAGCAGCCCGGGACAGGGGAATAACAATGAGCAGTTCTTC. Its protein is CASSPGQGNNNEQFF.

The genes are TRBV28 and TRBJ1-2, with no clear D. Per the germline V gene, CDR1 is MDHEN and CDR2 is SYDVKM. V was pared by 6 bases and J by 4 bases, with 15 bases between. The CDR3 contains 14 residues. As DNA, the CDR3 is TGTGCCAGCAGCCGTGGGAGGGCAAGCTATGGCTACACCTTC. This gives the protein CASSRGRASYGYTF.

J is TRBJ2-7 and V is TRBV7-2; perhaps TRBD1 as D (5 bases). Germline V gene sequence: CDR1 SGHTA, CDR2 FQGNSA. The CDR3 has 14 amino acids. Deletions cut 0 bases from V and 3 bases from J, with 9 bases between. The CDR3 DNA follows: TGTGCCAGCAGCTTAGCTGTGCAGGGCTACGAGCAGTACTTC. It codes for CASSLAVQGYEQYF. Looking up the rest from reference TRBV7-2 and TRBJ2-7 gives the full variable domain: GAGVSQSPSNKVTEKGKDVELRCDPISGHTALYWYRQSLGQGLEFLIYFQGNSAPDKSGLPSDRFSAERTGGSVSTLTIQRTQQEDSAVYLCASSLAVQGYEQYFGPGTRLTVT.

The V gene is TRBV6-1, the J gene TRBJ1-4; D is uncertain. The V end was cut by 6 bases, the J end by 8 bases, with 7 bases between. This CDR3 has 11 residues. From germline, CDR1 is MNHNS and CDR2 SASEGT. As DNA, the CDR3 is TGTGCCAGCAGGATCCAGGAAAAACTGTTTTTT. Amino acid sequence: CASRIQEKLFF.

The chain combines TRBV11-3 with TRBJ2-1; D might be TRBD1 (6 bases). V was trimmed by 4 bases and J by 3 bases, leaving 16 bases between them. This CDR3 has 16 amino acids. Germline CDR1 reads SGHNT; CDR2 reads YENEEA. CDR3 coding DNA: TGTGCCAGCAGCTCCTCAGGGGACGGATACTACAATGAGCAGTTCTTC. It is translated as CASSSSGDGYYNEQFF.

The count of this clone is one. This rearrangement joins TRBV4-1 to TRBJ2-6; unclear D gene. The CDR3 runs 19 residues. The germline gives CDR1 MGHRA, CDR2 YSYEKL. The V end lost 0 bases, the J end lost 1 base, and 16 bases lay between the germline ends. CDR3 sequence: CASSQDLFPESSGANVLTF. The CDR3 DNA follows: TGCGCCAGCAGCCAAGATCTTTTCCCTGAGTCGTCTGGGGCCAACGTCCTGACTTTC.

The genes are TRBV6-5 and TRBJ2-1; the D gene could be TRBD1 or TRBD2 (5 bases each). The germline V and J ends were trimmed by 6 bases and 5 bases, with 17 bases remaining between them. The germline V gene has CDR1 MNHEY and CDR2 SVGAGI. This CDR3 has 15 amino acids. Written as DNA, the CDR3 is TGTGCCAGCAGACCCGGGGCGGAAGGAGACAATGAGCAGTTCTTC. It yields the protein CASRPGAEGDNEQFF.

Notes on this clone: The sample holds other DNA sequences that translate to the same CDR3. The chain's CDR3 is CASSSTGETQYF. The CDR3 region has the DNA TGTGCCAGCAGTTCCACCGGGGAGACCCAGTACTTC. This chain uses TRBV13 with TRBJ2-5, with D unresolved. V lost 6 bases and J lost 5, with 10 bases in between. This CDR3 contains 12 residues. Germline CDR1 and CDR2: PRHDT and FYEKMQ (reference sequence).

The V gene is TRBV27, the J gene TRBJ1-4; 7 nucleotides match TRBD1. The CDR3 loop spans 15 amino acids. The germline V gene has CDR1 MNHEY and CDR2 SMNVEV (reference sequence). J gave up 8 bases and V 4 bases, and 10 bases lay outside the gene matches. The CDR3 loop is CASSSTGVGLEKLFF. In DNA, the CDR3 is TGTGCCAGCAGTTCTACAGGGGTAGGGTTGGAAAAACTGTTTTTT.

The chain is built from TRBV28 and TRBJ2-3; the D gene is possibly TRBD1 (6 bases). V was pared by 9 bases and J by 3 bases, with 19 bases between. Germline CDR1 and CDR2: MDHEN and SYDVKM. The CDR3 covers 15 residues. CDR3: CARAHRDTWTDTQYF. The CDR3 DNA reads as TGTGCCAGAGCTCATCGGGACACATGGACAGATACGCAGTATTTT.

The chain is built from TRBV29-1 and TRBJ2-7, with unresolved D. Looked up from germline, CDR1 is SQVTM and CDR2 is ANQGSEA. CDR3 length equals 12 residues. With 7 bases removed from V and 1 base from J, the gap between germline ends came to 11 bases. The CDR3 DNA reads as TGCAGCGCCTGGACGGATTCCTACGAGCAGTACTTC. Residues: CSAWTDSYEQYF.

This rearrangement joins TRBV4-3 to TRBJ2-7, with 13 bases lining up with TRBD2. Germline assignment: CDR1 LGHNA and CDR2 YSLEER. This CDR3 has 17 amino acids. V dropped 5 bases and J dropped 3; count of bases not matched to a gene: 10. The CDR3 DNA is TGCGCCAGCAGCTCGGGACTAGCGGGATCAGAGGGCTACGAGCAGTACTTC. Translation: CASSSGLAGSEGYEQYF.

This sequence joins TRBV4-1 and TRBJ2-1; 9 nucleotides agree with TRBD2. Per germline, CDR1 MGHRA and CDR2 YSYEKL. This CDR3 region has 15 residues. V trimming: 5 bases; J trimming: 7 bases; junction bases outside the gene matches: 9. CDR3 protein: CASSYLAGTVNEQFF. The CDR3 DNA is TGCGCCAGCAGCTACCTAGCGGGGACTGTTAATGAGCAGTTCTTC.

As for this clone: Other DNA sequences from this sample encode an identical CDR3 as well. The gene calls are TRBV19 and TRBJ2-7; D is unclear. Germline assignment: CDR1 LNHDA and CDR2 SQIVND (reference sequence). The CDR3 totals 13 residues. Trimming took 1 base from V and 3 from J, leaving 7 bases between them. CDR3: CASSIGGNYEQYF. CDR3 sequence (DNA): TGTGCCAGTAGTATAGGAGGCAACTACGAGCAGTACTTC.

The chain carries TRBV6-6 and TRBJ2-1, with unresolved D. V lost 2 bases and J lost 3, with 14 bases in between. Per germline, CDR1 MNHNY and CDR2 SVGAGI (reference sequence). The CDR3 length is 16 residues. The CDR3 DNA is TGTGCCAGCAGTTACGGATTAGGTGGGCGCTACAATGAGCAGTTCTTC. Protein: CASSYGLGGRYNEQFF.

This rearrangement joins TRBV9 to TRBJ2-2, with a weak D call TRBD1 (6 bases). The CDR3 runs to 15 residues. Germline-derived CDR1 and CDR2 are SGDLS and YYNGEE. Trimming pared 2 bases from V and 8 bases from J, leaving 16 bases between. CDR3 region: CASSVSGGLGGELFF. CDR3 sequence (DNA): TGTGCCAGCAGCGTCTCTGGGGGCCTGGGTGGGGAGCTGTTTTTT.

This chain uses TRBV5-6 with TRBJ2-1; D possibly matches TRBD1 or TRBD2 (5 bases each). CDR1 is SGHDT and CDR2 is YYEEEE in the germline V gene. There are 14 residues in the CDR3. V lost 6 bases and J lost 4, with 14 bases in between. CDR3 sequence reads: CASNSGDRYNEQFF. CDR3 in DNA: TGTGCCAGCAACTCTGGGGACCGGTACAATGAGCAGTTCTTC.

About this clone: The junction departs from the called germline gene at one end, perhaps through a read error. This sequence joins TRBV25-1 and TRBJ2-1; 10 bases agree with TRBD2. The CDR3 has 17 residues. Germline CDR1 reads MGHDK; CDR2 reads SYGVNS. The CDR3 protein is CASSELLAGSSYNEQFF. The CDR3 DNA reads TGTGCCAGCAGCGAATTACTAGCGGGGAGCTCCTACAATGAGCAGTTCTTC.